This record concerns one TCR beta chain sequence. The target antigen is unknown. Sorted populations all exceeded 95% purity. This record belongs to a study of beta chain features in type 1 diabetes. Germline V gene data show CDR1 as LGHNA and CDR2 as YSLEER. The CDR3 totals 15 residues. J lost 7 bases, V lost 2 bases, and 5 bases had no gene match. General study findings and limits: VDJ junctions sequenced from type 1 diabetes patients showed fewer insertions and more deletions. Sequencing from cDNA could over-represent high-TCR-expressing cells. In all four CD4+ subsets, TCRB CDR3 length was significantly, moderately reduced in type 1 diabetes.

The study reverse transcribed the entire isolated RNA, so it sequenced expressed TCRB transcripts. The method was immunoSEQ multiplex PCR; TCRdb's version includes in-frame clones alone and lacks a portion of them. The sample holds about 260,000 clones, around 21% seen once. The chain combines TRBV4-3 with TRBJ1-4, with TRBD1 matching over 9 bases. The sample was naive CD4+ T cells from blood. The source is a woman aged 40 to 55 with type 1 diabetes. The CDR3 DNA is TGCGCCAGCAGCCAATCCGGGACAGGGCTTGAAAAACTGTTTTTT. Translating it yields CASSQSGTGLEKLFF.